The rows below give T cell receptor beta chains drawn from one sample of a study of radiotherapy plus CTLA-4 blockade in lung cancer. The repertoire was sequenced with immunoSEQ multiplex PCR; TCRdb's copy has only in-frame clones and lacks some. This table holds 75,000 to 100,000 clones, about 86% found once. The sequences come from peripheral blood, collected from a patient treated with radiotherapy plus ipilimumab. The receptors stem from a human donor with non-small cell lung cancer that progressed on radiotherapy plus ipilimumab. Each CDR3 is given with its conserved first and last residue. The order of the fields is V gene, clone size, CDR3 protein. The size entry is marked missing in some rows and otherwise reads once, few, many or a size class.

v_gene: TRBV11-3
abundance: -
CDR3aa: CASSPHPTGELFF

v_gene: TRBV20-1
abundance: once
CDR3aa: CSALGRGQYF

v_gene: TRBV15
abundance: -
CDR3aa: CATRKGLAGGPAGEPQYF

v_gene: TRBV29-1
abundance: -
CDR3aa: CSFTGGKHEQYF

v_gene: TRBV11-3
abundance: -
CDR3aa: CASSRENEQFF

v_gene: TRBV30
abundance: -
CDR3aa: CAWAPGTGVNEQFF

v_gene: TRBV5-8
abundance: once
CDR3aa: CASSLRGGLNYEQYF

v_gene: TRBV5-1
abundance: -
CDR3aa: CASSALQGDTEAFF

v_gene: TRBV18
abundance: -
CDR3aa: CASSPKRADTQYF

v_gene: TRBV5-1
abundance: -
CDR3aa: CASSLSGIGQNEQFF

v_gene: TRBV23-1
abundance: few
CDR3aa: CASSHGQHGYTF

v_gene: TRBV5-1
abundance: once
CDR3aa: CASSNRETQYF

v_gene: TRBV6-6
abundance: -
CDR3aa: CASSVDLAQETQYF

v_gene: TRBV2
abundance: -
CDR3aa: CASRRQGVGTEAFF

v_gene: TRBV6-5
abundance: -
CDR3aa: CASGGTHNQPQHF